This TCR beta chain was sequenced in a study of blood T cell repertoires in COVID-19. Study at large: The analysed material was cDNA or gDNA that came from T cells, B-cell-depleted T cells, or PBMCs.

This clone occurred once. The germline V gene encodes CDR1 DFQATT and CDR2 SNEGSKA (reference sequence). The germline V and J ends were trimmed by 3 bases and 5 bases, with 10 bases remaining between them. The CDR3 length is 12 residues. Clones were read by immunoSEQ multiplex PCR, and TCRdb kept only the in-frame ones, dropping some. Counted here are 75,000 to 80,000 clones, less than 90% occurring once; the ten biggest clones make up about 9.6%. The rearrangement joins TRBV20-1 to TRBJ2-5; no reliable D call. The source material was peripheral blood. The clonotype originates from a human donor in a cohort sampled during active COVID-19. For the CDR3, the DNA is TGCAGTGCTAGTCTCTCTTATGAGACCCAGTACTTC. Translated: CSASLSYETQYF.